This T cell receptor beta chain is drawn from a study of identical twins. One entry per CDR3 protein, called by TCRdb with MiXCR from the 5' RACE reads. The sample holds approximately 230,000 distinct CDR3 sequences, about an eighth seen once. This clonotype occurred a few times. The CDR3 has 16 residues. Trimming took 5 bases from V and 5 from J; bases not matched to a gene: 12. Germline assignment: CDR1 SGHAT and CDR2 FQNNGV. The chain has TRBV11-2 and TRBJ2-1; 7 bases line up with TRBD2. Sequenced input: memory (CD45RO+) T cells sorted from blood. The source is a woman aged 18-29 years in good health. The CDR3 loop reads CASSLIFQRGNNEQFF. The CDR3 DNA sequence: TGTGCCAGCAGCCTCATATTCCAGCGGGGAAACAATGAGCAGTTCTTC.